This TCR beta chain was identified during a study of T cell responses to AZD1222 COVID-19 vaccine. Sequencing was performed with immunoSEQ multiplex PCR; in TCRdb, only in-frame clones are kept and a portion is missing. Here the sample spans about 110,000 clones, roughly 90% being singletons. Study findings and constraints: Only a handful of people who got AZD1222 tested seropositive at baseline.

The germline V gene has CDR1 SGHRS and CDR2 YFSETQ. V lost 5 bases and J lost 6; bases outside the gene matches: 5. This CDR3 region has 13 residues. A remark on this clone: Its antigen remains unidentified. The same CDR3 arises from other DNA sequences in this sample as well.

The chain links TRBV5-1 to TRBJ1-2; 9 nucleotides align to TRBD1. The source of this sequence is an adult in good health. Sequences were derived from peripheral blood, sampled on day 0 of MenACWY control vaccination. CDR3 region: CASSRDRVDGYTF. The CDR3 DNA sequence: TGCGCCAGCAGTCGGGACAGGGTGGATGGCTACACCTTC.